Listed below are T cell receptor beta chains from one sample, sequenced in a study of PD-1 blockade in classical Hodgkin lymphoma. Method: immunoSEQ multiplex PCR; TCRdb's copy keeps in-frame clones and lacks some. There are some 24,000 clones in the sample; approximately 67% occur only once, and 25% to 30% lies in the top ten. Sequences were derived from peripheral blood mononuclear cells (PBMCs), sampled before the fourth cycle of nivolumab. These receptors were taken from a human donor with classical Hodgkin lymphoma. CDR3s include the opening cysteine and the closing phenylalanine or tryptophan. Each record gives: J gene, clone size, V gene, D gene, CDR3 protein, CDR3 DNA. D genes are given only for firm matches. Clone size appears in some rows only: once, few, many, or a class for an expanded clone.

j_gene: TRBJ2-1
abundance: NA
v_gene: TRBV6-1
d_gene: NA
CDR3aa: CASNVLGPYNEQFF
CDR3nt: TGTGCCAGCAATGTTTTGGGGCCCTACAATGAGCAGTTCTTC

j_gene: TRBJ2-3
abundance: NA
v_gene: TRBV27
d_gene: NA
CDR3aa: CASRSAGSTDTQYF
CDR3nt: TGTGCCAGCCGTTCAGCAGGGAGCACAGATACGCAGTATTTT

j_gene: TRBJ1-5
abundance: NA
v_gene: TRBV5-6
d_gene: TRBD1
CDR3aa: CASSLTGGNQPQHF
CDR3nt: TGTGCCAGCAGCCTGACAGGGGGCAATCAGCCCCAGCATTTT

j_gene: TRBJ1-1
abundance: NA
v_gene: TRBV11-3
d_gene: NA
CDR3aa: CASSLISTEAFF
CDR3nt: TGTGCCAGCAGCTTGATTAGCACTGAAGCTTTCTTT

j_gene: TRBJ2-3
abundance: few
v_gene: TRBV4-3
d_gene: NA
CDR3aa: CASSQASLARTTQYF
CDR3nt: TGCGCCAGCAGCCAAGCTTCCCTAGCTCGAACTACGCAGTATTTT

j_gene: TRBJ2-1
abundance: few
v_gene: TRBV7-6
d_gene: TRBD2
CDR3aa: CASSLGSGGANEQFF
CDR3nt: TGTGCCAGCAGCTTGGGAAGCGGGGGGGCCAATGAGCAGTTCTTC

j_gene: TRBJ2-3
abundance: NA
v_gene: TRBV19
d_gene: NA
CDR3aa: CASSIDLGGASTDTQYF
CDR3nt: TGTGCCAGTAGTATAGATCTGGGGGGAGCTAGCACAGATACGCAGTATTTT

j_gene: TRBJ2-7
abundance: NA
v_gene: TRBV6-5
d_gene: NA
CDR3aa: CASSLLDEQYF
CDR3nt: TGTGCCAGCAGTTTACTTGACGAGCAGTACTTC

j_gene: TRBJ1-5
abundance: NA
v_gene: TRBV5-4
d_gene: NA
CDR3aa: CASSLVPNQPQHF
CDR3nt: TGTGCCAGCAGCTTGGTTCCAAATCAGCCCCAGCATTTT

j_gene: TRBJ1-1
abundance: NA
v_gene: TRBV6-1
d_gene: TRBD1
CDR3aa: CASRKGQGNTEAFF
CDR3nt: TGTGCCAGCAGGAAGGGACAGGGCAACACTGAAGCTTTCTTT

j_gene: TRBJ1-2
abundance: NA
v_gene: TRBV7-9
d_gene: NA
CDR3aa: CASSSELPLYGYTF
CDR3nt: TGTGCCAGCAGCTCTGAACTCCCATTGTATGGCTACACCTTC

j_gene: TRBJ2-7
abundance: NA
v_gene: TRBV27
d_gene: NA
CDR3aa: CASSLSPNSYEQYF
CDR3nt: TGTGCCAGCAGTTTAAGCCCCAACTCCTACGAGCAGTACTTC

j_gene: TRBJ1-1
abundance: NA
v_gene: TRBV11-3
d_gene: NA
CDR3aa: CASSSYTEAFF
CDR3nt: TGTGCCAGCAGCTCCTACACTGAAGCTTTCTTT

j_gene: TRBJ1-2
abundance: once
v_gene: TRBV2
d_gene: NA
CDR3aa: CASGTPGGYGYTF
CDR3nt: TGTGCCAGCGGGACTCCTGGCGGGTATGGCTACACCTTC

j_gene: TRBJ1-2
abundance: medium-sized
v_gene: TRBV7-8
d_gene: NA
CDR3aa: CASSLGPVSYGYTF
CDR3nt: TGTGCCAGCAGCTTAGGACCGGTTTCCTATGGCTACACCTTC

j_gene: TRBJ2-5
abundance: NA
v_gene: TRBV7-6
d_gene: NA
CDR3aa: CASQLRSQFETQYF
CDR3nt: TGTGCCAGCCAGCTTAGGTCTCAGTTTGAGACCCAGTACTTC

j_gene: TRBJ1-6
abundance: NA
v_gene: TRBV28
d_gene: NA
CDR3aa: CASSTGQLNSPLHF
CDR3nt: TGTGCCAGCAGCACGGGGCAGCTCAATTCACCCCTCCACTTT

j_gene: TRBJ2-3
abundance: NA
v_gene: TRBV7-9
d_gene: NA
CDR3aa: CASSAADTQYF
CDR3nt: TGTGCCAGCAGCGCGGCGGATACGCAGTATTTT

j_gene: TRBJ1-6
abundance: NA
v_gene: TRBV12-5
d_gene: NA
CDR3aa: CASIAQGFPCVGPPLHF
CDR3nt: TGTGCTAGTATTGCTCAGGGATTTCCGTGTGTAGGTCCACCCCTCCACTTT

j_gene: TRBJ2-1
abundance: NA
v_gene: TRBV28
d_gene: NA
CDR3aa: CASSSGGLGNEQFF
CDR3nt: TGTGCCAGCAGTTCCGGGGGGCTAGGGAATGAGCAGTTCTTC

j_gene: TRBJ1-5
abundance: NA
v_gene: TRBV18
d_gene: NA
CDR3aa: CASSPFAPGDPNQPQHF
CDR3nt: TGTGCCAGCTCACCATTCGCACCAGGGGATCCCAATCAGCCCCAGCATTTT

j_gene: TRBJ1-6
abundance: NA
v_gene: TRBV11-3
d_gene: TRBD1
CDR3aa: CASSLALWADRANSPLHF
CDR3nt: TGTGCCAGCAGCTTAGCGCTTTGGGCGGACAGGGCTAATTCACCCCTCCACTTT

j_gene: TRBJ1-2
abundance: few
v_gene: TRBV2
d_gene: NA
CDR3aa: CASSVVNYGYTF
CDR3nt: TGTGCCAGCAGTGTAGTGAACTATGGCTACACCTTC

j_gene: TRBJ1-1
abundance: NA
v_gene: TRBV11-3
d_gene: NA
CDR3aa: CASNIGGVTEAFF
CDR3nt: TGTGCCAGCAATATAGGGGGGGTGACTGAAGCTTTCTTT

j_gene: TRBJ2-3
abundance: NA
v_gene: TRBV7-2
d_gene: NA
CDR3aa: CASSLRAGSDTQYF
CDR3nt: TGTGCCAGCAGCTTGAGGGCTGGATCCGATACGCAGTATTTT

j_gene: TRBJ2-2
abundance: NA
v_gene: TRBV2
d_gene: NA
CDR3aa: CASGGGAGELFF
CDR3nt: TGTGCCAGCGGGGGCGGGGCCGGGGAGCTGTTTTTT

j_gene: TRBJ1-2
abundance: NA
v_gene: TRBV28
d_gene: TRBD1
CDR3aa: CASSSQGTIGYTF
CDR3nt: TGTGCCAGCAGTTCACAGGGGACTATCGGCTACACCTTC

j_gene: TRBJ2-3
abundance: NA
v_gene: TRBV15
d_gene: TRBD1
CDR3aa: CATSSEGGQTFITDTQYF
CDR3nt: TGTGCCACCAGCAGCGAAGGGGGACAGACGTTTATCACAGATACGCAGTATTTT

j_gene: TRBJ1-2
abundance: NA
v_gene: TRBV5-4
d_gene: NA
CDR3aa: CASTLRGTVLHGYTF
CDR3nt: TGTGCCAGCACCCTAAGGGGTACAGTCCTCCATGGCTACACCTTC

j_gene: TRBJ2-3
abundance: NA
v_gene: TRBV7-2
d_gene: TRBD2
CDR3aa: CASSLDGGGSTDTQYF
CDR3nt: TGTGCCAGCAGCTTAGATGGCGGGGGAAGCACAGATACGCAGTATTTT

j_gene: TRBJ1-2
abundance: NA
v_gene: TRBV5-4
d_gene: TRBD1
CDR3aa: CASSRDRGVYGYTF
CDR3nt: TGTGCCAGCAGCCGGGACAGGGGAGTTTATGGCTACACCTTC

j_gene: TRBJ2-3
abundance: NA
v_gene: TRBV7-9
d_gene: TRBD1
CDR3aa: CASSPGTVYTDTQYF
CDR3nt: TGTGCCAGCAGCCCCGGGACAGTTTACACAGATACGCAGTATTTT

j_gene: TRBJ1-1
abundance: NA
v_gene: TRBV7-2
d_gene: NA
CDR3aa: CASSLADFEAFF
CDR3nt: TGTGCCAGCAGCCTCGCGGACTTCGAAGCTTTCTTT

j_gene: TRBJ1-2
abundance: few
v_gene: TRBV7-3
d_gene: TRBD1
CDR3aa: CASSDRGLGYTF
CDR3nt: TGTGCCAGCAGCGACAGGGGTCTTGGCTACACCTTC

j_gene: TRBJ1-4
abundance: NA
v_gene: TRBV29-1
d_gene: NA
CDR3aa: CSVAARGGANEKLFF
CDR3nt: TGCAGCGTTGCGGCGCGGGGGGGAGCTAATGAAAAACTGTTTTTT

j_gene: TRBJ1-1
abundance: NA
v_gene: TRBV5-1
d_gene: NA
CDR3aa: CASSRSGEWNTEAFF
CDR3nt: TGCGCCAGCAGCCGGTCGGGGGAATGGAACACTGAAGCTTTCTTT

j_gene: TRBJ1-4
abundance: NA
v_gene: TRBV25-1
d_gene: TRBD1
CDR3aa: CASSDPARRGDEKLFF
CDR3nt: TGTGCCAGCAGTGACCCTGCGCGCAGGGGGGACGAAAAACTGTTTTTT

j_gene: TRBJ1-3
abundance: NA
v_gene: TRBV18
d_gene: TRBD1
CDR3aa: CASSPQGANSGNTIYF
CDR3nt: TGTGCCAGCTCTCCCCAGGGGGCCAACTCTGGAAACACCATATATTTT

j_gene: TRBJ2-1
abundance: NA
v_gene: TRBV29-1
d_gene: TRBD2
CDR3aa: CSVETRLAGFYNEQFF
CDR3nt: TGCAGCGTTGAAACTCGACTAGCGGGGTTCTACAATGAGCAGTTCTTC

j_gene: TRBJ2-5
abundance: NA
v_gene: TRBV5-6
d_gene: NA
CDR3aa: CASSLVETQYF
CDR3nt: TGTGCCAGCAGCTTGGTCGAGACCCAGTACTTC

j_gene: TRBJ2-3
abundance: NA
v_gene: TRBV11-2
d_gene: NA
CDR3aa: CASSLVPDTQYF
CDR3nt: TGTGCCAGCAGCTTAGTACCAGATACGCAGTATTTT

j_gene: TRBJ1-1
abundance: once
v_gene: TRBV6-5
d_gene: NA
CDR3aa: CASNPGPGEAFF
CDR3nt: TGTGCCAGCAACCCCGGACCTGGTGAAGCTTTCTTT